This TCR beta chain was retrieved from a study of T cells after yellow fever vaccination. TCRdb reanalysed the 5' RACE reads using MiXCR and keeps one entry per CDR3 protein. The sample carries approximately 580,000 distinct CDR3 sequences, roughly a sixth recorded once. This clonotype was counted a few times. The CDR3 runs to 14 residues. V was cut by 3 bases and J by 3 bases, with 11 bases left in between. The sequences come from PBMCs, collected less than 6 days after the first yellow fever vaccination. The TCR originated in a man between 18 and 29 years old who received the YFV17D yellow fever vaccine. This chain links TRBV12-3 or TRBV12-4 with TRBJ1-2; possible D gene TRBD1, 5 bases. CDR3 in DNA: TGTGCCAGCAGTTTGAGGGGTAGAGACTATGGCTACACCTTC. Its protein is CASSLRGRDYGYTF.